This T cell receptor (beta chain) was obtained from a study of technical replicates of blood from a few donors. This CDR3 contains 14 residues. Per germline, CDR1 SGHRS and CDR2 YFSETQ. J gave up 8 bases and V 6 bases, and 9 bases lay outside the gene matches. The repertoire was sequenced with immunoSEQ multiplex PCR; TCRdb's copy has only in-frame clones and lacks some. The sample includes about 100,000 clones, under 97% of them seen just once. This TCR came from a human donor in good health. The sequencing input was T cells isolated from PBMCs. The chain carries TRBV5-1 and TRBJ1-4; TRBD1 aligns across 8 bases. CDR3 bases: TGCGCCAGCAAAAAGGGAACAGGGGGAGAAAAACTGTTTTTT. Amino acids: CASKKGTGGEKLFF.